This T cell receptor beta chain was sequenced in a study of early T cells in non-severe SARS-CoV-2 infection. On the study more broadly: Chains from this unsorted whole-blood bulk RNA could not be paired.

Unique molecular identifiers were affixed to single, distinct cDNA molecules. TCRdb fed the 5' RACE reads into MiXCR, producing one record per CDR3 protein. Of approximately 120,000 distinct CDR3 sequences in the sample, more than 12% were seen once. In the case of this clonotype: Its matching antigen is unknown.

The CDR3 loop spans 14 amino acids. Germline V gene sequence: CDR1 GTSNPN, CDR2 SVGIG (reference sequence). The V and J ends lost 2 bases and 8 bases, in that order; junction bases with no gene match: 8. Whole-study findings and limits: Anti-spike CD8 specificities were favored by VDJdb matching, whose results missed private and CD4 specificities.

J is TRBJ2-3 and V is TRBV30, with 9 positions matching TRBD2. The sequencing input was whole blood. The clonotype originates from an adult who was a healthcare worker with PCR-confirmed SARS-CoV-2 infection or an uninfected control (not recorded which). This CDR3 reads CAWSFAGGPVTQYF. In DNA, the CDR3 is TGTGCCTGGAGTTTTGCGGGGGGGCCTGTTACGCAGTATTTT.